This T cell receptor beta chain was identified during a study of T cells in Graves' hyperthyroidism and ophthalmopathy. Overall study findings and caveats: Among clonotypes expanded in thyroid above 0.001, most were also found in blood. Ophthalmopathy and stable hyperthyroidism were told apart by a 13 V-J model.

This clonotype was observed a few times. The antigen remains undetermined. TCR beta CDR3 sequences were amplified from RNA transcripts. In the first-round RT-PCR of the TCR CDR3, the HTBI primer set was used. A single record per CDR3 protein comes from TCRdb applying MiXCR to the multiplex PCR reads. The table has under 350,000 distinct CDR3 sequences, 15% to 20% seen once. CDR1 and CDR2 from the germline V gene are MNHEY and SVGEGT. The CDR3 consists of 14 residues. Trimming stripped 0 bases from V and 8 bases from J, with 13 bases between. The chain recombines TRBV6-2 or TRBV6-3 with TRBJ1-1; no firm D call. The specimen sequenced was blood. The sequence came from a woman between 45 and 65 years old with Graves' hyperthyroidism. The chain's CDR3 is CASSYSMSANEAFF. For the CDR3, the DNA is TGTGCCAGCAGTTACTCGATGTCGGCCAACGAAGCTTTCTTT.